This T cell receptor beta chain was recovered during a study of HIV-infected patients and healthy controls. This CDR3 contains 13 residues. V was pared by 2 bases and J by 6 bases, with 8 bases between. Germline V gene lookup returns CDR1 MNHEY and CDR2 SVGEGT. This clonotype was counted between two and nine times. TCRdb re-derived calls from the 5' RACE reads in MiXCR, one entry per CDR3 protein. The profile covers some 67,000 distinct CDR3 sequences, with around 16% appearing a single time and 5.5% to 7% taken by the ten largest. The specimen sequenced was CD4+ T cells from blood. The gene calls are TRBV6-2 or TRBV6-3 and TRBJ2-1; D is possibly TRBD2 (6 bases). The receptor was isolated from a human donor in good health. CDR3 coding DNA: TGTGCCAGCAGTTACGCGGGGATCAATGAGCAGTTCTTC. It specifies CASSYAGINEQFF.